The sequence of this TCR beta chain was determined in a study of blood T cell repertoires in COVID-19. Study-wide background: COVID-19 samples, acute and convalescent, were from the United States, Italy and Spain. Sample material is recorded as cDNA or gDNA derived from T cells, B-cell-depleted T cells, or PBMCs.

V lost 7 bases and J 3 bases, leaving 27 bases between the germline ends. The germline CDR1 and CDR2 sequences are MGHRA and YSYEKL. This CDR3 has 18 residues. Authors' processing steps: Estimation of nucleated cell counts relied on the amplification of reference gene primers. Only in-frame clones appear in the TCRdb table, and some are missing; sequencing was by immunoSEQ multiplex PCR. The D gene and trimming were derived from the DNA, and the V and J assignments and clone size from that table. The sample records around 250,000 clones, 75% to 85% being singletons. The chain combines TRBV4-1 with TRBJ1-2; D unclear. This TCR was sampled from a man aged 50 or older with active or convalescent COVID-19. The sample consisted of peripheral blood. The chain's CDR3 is CASTSRLGSRRDYYGYTF. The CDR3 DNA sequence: TGCGCCAGCACCTCAAGATTAGGTAGCCGCCGCGACTACTATGGCTACACCTTC.